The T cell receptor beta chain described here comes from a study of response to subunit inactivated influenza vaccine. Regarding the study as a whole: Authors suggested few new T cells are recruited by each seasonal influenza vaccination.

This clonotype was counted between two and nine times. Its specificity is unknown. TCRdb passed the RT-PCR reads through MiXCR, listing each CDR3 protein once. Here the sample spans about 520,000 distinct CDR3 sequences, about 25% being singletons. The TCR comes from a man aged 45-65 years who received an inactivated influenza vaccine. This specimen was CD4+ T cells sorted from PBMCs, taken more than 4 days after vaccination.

The CDR3: CASRPAVRNEQFF. Here the CDR3 DNA reads TGTGCCAGCAGACCGGCCGTGCGCAATGAGCAGTTCTTC. V and J are TRBV12-3 or TRBV12-4 and TRBJ2-1; D gene uncertain. The CDR3 is 13 amino acids. The V gene lost 6 bases and the J gene lost 6 bases, with 12 bases spanning the gap.